Below, 5 T cell receptor beta chains from the same sample are listed, as sequenced in a study of T-cell memory formation after mild COVID-19. In TCRdb, the 5' RACE reads were re-called with MiXCR into one record per CDR3 protein. This sample yields 120,000 to 150,000 distinct CDR3 sequences, of which 15% to 20% are seen a single time; approximately 2.3% belongs to the top ten. The sample was PBMCs or a T cell subset sorted from them (not recorded which). Receptors originate from an adult woman who had mild COVID-19 (a few samples of this study predate the infection). Cell type and time point are not known.

The chain uses TRBV27 and TRBJ1-5; TRBD1 might be the D (6 bases). CDR3 length: 15 residues. The V gene's germline CDR1 is MNHEY and CDR2 SMNVEV (reference sequence). Trimming took off 5 bases at V and 3 bases at J, with 14 bases between the two ends. The CDR3 sequence is CASSPGGAYNQPQHF. The CDR3 region has the DNA TGTGCCAGCAGTCCCGGGGGGGCATACAATCAGCCCCAGCATTTT.

This clonotype came up a few times. The rearrangement joins TRBV3-1 to TRBJ2-4, with 9 bases that match TRBD1. This CDR3 is built from 16 residues. Germline values: CDR1 LGHDT, CDR2 YNNKEL (reference sequence). Trimming cost V 4 bases and J 5 bases; bases outside gene matches: 9. In nucleotides, the CDR3 is TGTGCCAGCAGCCTTCAGGACAGGGGTCGGGAAAACATTCAGTACTTC. It encodes CASSLQDRGRENIQYF.

V usage is TRBV12-3 or TRBV12-4 and J usage is TRBJ2-7; possibly TRBD2 for D (6 bases). V lost 7 bases and J lost 6, with 16 bases in between. CDR3 length equals 13 residues. CDR3 in amino acids: CASTQVGGREQYF. The CDR3 nucleotides read TGTGCCAGCACCCAAGTGGGGGGTCGCGAGCAGTACTTC.

This rearrangement joins TRBV2 to TRBJ2-1, with D tentatively TRBD2 (5 bases). The CDR3 length is 12 residues. Germline V gene sequence: CDR1 SNHLY, CDR2 FYNNEI. V lost 6 bases, J lost 6 bases, and 9 bases lay in between. The chain's CDR3 is CASSPGGNEQFF. The DNA for the CDR3 is TGTGCCAGCAGCCCCGGAGGCAATGAGCAGTTCTTC.

The rearrangement uses TRBV12-3 or TRBV12-4 and TRBJ2-1, with 7 nucleotides matching TRBD2. The CDR3 runs 13 residues. Unmatched junction bases numbered 9, after V lost 7 bases and J lost 9 bases. The CDR3 is CASILAAGAEQFF. In DNA, the CDR3 is TGTGCCAGCATCCTAGCGGCCGGCGCTGAGCAGTTCTTC.